This T cell receptor (beta chain) was captured by sequencing in a study of early T cells in non-severe SARS-CoV-2 infection. For the study at large: Unsorted whole-blood RNA was sequenced in bulk, leaving chains unpaired.

Study-wide points: CD4 and private specificities were missed by VDJdb matching, which favored anti-spike CD8 responses.

Germline-derived CDR1 and CDR2 are MNHEY and SVGAGI. The J segment lost 4 bases and the V segment lost 6 bases, leaving 11 bases of the junction unmatched. The CDR3 extends over 16 amino acids. Worth noting for this clonotype: The antigen remains undetermined.

Individual cDNA molecules were tagged with unique molecular identifiers, the study reported. TCRdb re-analysed the 5' RACE reads in MiXCR, keeping a single row per CDR3 protein. The sample has roughly 64,000 distinct CDR3 sequences; approximately 9.2% are singletons. The sequencing used whole blood, collected at baseline. The TCR sequence derives from an adult who was a healthcare worker with PCR-confirmed SARS-CoV-2 infection or an uninfected control (not recorded which). The V and J genes are TRBV6-5 and TRBJ2-2, with 7 nucleotides matching TRBD2. DNA of the CDR3: TGTGCCAGCAGCATGGCGGCCGGGGGGAGCACCGGGGAGCTGTTTTTT. Translating it yields CASSMAAGGSTGELFF.